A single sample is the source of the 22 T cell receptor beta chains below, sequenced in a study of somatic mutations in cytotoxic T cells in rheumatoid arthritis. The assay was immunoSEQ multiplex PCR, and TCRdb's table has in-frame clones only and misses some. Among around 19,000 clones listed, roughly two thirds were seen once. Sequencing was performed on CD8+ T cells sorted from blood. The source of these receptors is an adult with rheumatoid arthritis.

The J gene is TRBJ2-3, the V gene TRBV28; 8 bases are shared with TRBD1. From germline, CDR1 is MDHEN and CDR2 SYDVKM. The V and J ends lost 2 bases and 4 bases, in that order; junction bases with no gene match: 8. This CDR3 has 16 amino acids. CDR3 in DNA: TGTGCCAGCAGTTTACGGGGACAGGATGTTTCAGATACGCAGTATTTT. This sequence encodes CASSLRGQDVSDTQYF.

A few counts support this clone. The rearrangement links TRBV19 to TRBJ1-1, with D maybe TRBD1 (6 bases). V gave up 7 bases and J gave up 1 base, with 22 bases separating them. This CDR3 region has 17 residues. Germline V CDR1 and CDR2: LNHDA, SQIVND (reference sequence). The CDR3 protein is CASTLGMDSGRNTEAFF. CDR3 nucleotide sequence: TGTGCCAGTACCCTAGGGATGGACAGCGGGCGGAACACTGAAGCTTTCTTT.

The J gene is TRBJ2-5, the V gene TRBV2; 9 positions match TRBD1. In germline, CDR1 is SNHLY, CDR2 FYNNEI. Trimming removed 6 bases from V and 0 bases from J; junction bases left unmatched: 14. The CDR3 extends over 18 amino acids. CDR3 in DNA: TGTGCCAGCAGCGTAGAGAGGATGGGACAGGGATACCAAGAGACCCAGTACTTC. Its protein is CASSVERMGQGYQETQYF.

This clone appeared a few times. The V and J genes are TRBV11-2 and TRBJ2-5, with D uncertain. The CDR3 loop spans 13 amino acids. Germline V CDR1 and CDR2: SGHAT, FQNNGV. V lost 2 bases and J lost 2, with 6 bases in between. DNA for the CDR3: TGTGCCAGCAGCTTAAGTCTACAAGAGACCCAGTACTTC. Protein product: CASSLSLQETQYF.

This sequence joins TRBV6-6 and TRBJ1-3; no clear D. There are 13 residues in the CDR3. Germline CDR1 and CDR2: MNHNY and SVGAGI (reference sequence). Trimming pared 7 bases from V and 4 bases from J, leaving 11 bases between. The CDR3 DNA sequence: TGTGCCAGCACCCCCCGTGAGGGAAACACCATATATTTT. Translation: CASTPREGNTIYF.

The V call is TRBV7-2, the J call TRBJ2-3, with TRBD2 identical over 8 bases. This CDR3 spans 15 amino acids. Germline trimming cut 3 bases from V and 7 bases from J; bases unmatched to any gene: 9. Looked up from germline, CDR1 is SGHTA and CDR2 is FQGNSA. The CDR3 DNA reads TGTGCCAGCAGCTTCAAGAATAGCGGGGTCCATACGCAGTATTTT. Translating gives CASSFKNSGVHTQYF.

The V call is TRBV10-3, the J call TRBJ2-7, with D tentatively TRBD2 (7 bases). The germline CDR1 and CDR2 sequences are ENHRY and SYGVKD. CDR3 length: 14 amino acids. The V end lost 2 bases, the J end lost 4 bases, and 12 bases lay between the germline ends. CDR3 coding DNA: TGTGCCATCAGTGAGGGGGGGGCTGAGTACGAGCAGTACTTC. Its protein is CAISEGGAEYEQYF.

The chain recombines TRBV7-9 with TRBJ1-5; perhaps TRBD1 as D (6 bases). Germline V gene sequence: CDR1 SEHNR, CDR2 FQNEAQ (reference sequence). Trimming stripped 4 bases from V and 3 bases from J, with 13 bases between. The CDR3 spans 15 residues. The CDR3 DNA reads TGTGCCAGCAGCTCGCTCGACAGGCTCAATCAGCCCCAGCATTTT. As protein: CASSSLDRLNQPQHF.

This CDR3 is CAISTPGTSGGAGNEQFF. The DNA for the CDR3 is TGTGCCATCAGCACCCCCGGGACTAGCGGGGGGGCGGGCAATGAGCAGTTCTTC. The rearrangement joins TRBV10-3 to TRBJ2-1; 16 nucleotides match TRBD2. The germline gives CDR1 ENHRY, CDR2 SYGVKD. Trimming at V came to 6 bases and at J to 6 bases, leaving 11 bases not matched to a gene. The CDR3 sequence is 18 residues long.

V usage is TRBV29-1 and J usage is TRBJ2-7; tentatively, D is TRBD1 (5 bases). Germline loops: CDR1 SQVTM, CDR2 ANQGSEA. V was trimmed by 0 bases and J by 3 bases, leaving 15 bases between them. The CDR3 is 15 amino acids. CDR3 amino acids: CSVEDSSTRDYEQYF. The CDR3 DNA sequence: TGCAGCGTTGAAGATTCTTCTACCAGGGACTACGAGCAGTACTTC.

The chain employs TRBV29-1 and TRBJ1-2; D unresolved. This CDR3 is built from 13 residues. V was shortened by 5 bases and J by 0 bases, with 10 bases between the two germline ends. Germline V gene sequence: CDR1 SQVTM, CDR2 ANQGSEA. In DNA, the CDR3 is TGCAGCGTTCGGGGAACAACTAACTATGGCTACACCTTC. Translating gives CSVRGTTNYGYTF.

The chain's CDR3 is CASSQVGENTEAFF. Here the CDR3 DNA reads TGCGCCAGCAGCCAAGTTGGGGAAAACACTGAAGCTTTCTTT. The gene calls are TRBV4-1 and TRBJ1-1; D gene unclear. There are 14 residues in the CDR3. V shed 1 base and J shed 2 bases, with 8 bases lying between them. The germline V gene has CDR1 MGHRA and CDR2 YSYEKL.

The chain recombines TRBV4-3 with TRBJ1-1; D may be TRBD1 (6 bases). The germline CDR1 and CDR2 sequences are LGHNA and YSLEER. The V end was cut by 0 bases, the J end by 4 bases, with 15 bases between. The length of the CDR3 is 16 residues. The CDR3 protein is CASSQESIGGSTEAFF. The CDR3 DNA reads TGCGCCAGCAGCCAAGAAAGTATAGGGGGAAGCACTGAAGCTTTCTTT.

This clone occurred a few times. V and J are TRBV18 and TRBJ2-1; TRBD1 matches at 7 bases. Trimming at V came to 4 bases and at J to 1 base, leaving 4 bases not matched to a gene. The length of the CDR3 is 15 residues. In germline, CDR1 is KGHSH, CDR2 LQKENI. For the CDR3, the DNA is TGTGCCAGCTCACGGGACAGTGGATCCTACAATGAGCAGTTCTTC. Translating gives CASSRDSGSYNEQFF.

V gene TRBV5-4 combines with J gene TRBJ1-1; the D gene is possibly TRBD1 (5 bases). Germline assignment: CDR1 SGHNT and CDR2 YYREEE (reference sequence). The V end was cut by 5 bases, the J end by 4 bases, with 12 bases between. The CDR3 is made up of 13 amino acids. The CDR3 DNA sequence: TGTGCCAGCAGAACCGGGGGATTCACTGAAGCTTTCTTT. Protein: CASRTGGFTEAFF.

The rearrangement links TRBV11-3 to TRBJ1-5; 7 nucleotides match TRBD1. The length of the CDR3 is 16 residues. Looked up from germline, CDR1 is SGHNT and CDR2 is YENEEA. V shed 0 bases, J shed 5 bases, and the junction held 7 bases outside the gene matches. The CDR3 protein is CASSLDQAGGHQPQHF. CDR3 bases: TGTGCCAGCAGCTTAGATCAGGCAGGGGGGCATCAGCCCCAGCATTTT.

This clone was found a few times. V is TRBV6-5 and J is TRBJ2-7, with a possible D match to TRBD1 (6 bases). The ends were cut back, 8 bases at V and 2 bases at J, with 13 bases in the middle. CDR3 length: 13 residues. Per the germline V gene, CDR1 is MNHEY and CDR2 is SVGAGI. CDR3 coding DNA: TGTGCCAGCGGGGCGGACAGTCCCTACGAGCAGTACTTC. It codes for CASGADSPYEQYF.

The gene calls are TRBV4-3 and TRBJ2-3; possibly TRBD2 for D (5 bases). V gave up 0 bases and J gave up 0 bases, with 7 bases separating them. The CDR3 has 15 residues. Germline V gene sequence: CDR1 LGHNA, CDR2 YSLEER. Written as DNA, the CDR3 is TGCGCCAGCAGCCAAGAAAGGACTAGCACAGATACGCAGTATTTT. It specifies CASSQERTSTDTQYF.

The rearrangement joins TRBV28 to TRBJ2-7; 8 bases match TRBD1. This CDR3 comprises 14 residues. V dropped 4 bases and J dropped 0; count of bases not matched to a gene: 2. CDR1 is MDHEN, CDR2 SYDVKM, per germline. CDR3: CASSYRGSSYEQYF. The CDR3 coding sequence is TGTGCCAGCAGTTACAGGGGGAGCTCCTACGAGCAGTACTTC.

The CDR3 nucleotides are TGTGCCAGCAGTGCCCCGGGACAGCAAGAGACCCAGTACTTC. Protein: CASSAPGQQETQYF. This chain connects TRBV2 to TRBJ2-5, with 7 positions matching TRBD1. With 4 bases clipped from V and 2 bases from J, the junction kept 4 bases outside the gene matches. Germline V gene sequence: CDR1 SNHLY, CDR2 FYNNEI. CDR3 length: 14 residues.

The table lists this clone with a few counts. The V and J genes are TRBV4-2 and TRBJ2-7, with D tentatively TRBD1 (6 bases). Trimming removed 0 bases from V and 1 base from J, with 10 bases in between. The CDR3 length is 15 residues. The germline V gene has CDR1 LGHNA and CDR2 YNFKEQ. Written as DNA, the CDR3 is TGTGCCAGCAGCCAAGACGAGGGGGTGTCCTACGAGCAGTACTTC. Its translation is CASSQDEGVSYEQYF.

The CDR3 is CASSRGLQYEQYF. Here the CDR3 DNA reads TGTGCCAGCAGTAGGGGACTCCAGTACGAGCAGTACTTC. The chain employs TRBV27 and TRBJ2-7, with D possibly matching TRBD2 (6 bases). CDR1 is MNHEY and CDR2 is SMNVEV in the germline V gene (reference sequence). Trimming took off 5 bases at V and 4 bases at J, with 12 bases between the two ends. This CDR3 has 13 amino acids.